The rows below give T cell receptor beta chains drawn from one sample of a study of blood T cell repertoires in COVID-19. TCRdb's table, derived via immunoSEQ multiplex PCR, lists solely in-frame clones and lacks some. Counted here are around 300,000 clones, roughly 86% occurring once; the ten biggest clones make up around 1.9%. The material sequenced was PBMCs or T cells enriched from blood (not recorded which). Receptors were obtained from a woman aged 55 to 70 who had recovered from COVID-19. Both conserved end residues are part of each CDR3. D genes are given only for firm matches. Clone size is given for some rows only: seen once, a few or many times, or a class if the clone is expanded.

clone size	D gene	V gene	J gene	CDR3 DNA	CDR3 protein
-	-	TRBV7-9	TRBJ2-1	TGTGCCAGCAGCTTAGTGGAGGGGGAGCAGTTCTTC	CASSLVEGEQFF
-	TRBD1	TRBV9	TRBJ1-6	TGTGCCAGCAGCGTAGGACGGACAGGGATAGGATATGAAAATTCACCCCTCCACTTT	CASSVGRTGIGYENSPLHF
-	-	TRBV6-5	TRBJ2-7	TGTGCCAGCCAAGAACAGGTTCTGGTCTACGAGCAGTACTTC	CASQEQVLVYEQYF
-	-	TRBV30	TRBJ2-2	TGTGCCTGGAGCAGCAGACTTTTAGACGGGGAGCTGTTTTTT	CAWSSRLLDGELFF
few	TRBD1	TRBV11-2	TRBJ2-7	TGTGCCAGCAGCCTCGGGACACTTACTACAGGGGCCTCCTACGAGCAGTACTTC	CASSLGTLTTGASYEQYF
-	TRBD1	TRBV5-1	TRBJ2-7	TGCGCCAGCAGCTTACAGGGGGCGGTCTACGAGCAGTACTTC	CASSLQGAVYEQYF
-	-	TRBV28	TRBJ1-6	TGTGCCAGCAGTTTGGGGGGGCTGGGTAATAGGGAACCCCTCCACTTT	CASSLGGLGNREPLHF
-	-	TRBV6-5	TRBJ2-4	TGTGCCAGCAGTTACTCGGGAGGAGTTAACATTCAGTACTTC	CASSYSGGVNIQYF
-	-	TRBV5-1	TRBJ2-1	TGCGCCAGCAGCAATCCGCAGGATGACAATGAGCAGTTCTTC	CASSNPQDDNEQFF
-	-	TRBV4-1	TRBJ2-7	TGCGCCAGCAGCCAAGATCAGCTAGGTGTCTACGAGCAGTACTTC	CASSQDQLGVYEQYF
-	TRBD1	TRBV6-5	TRBJ1-1	TGTGCCAGCAGTATCGGGACAGAGAACACTGAAGCTTTCTTT	CASSIGTENTEAFF
once	TRBD1	TRBV6-6	TRBJ1-4	TGTGCCAGCAGGCAATCGACAGGGGGCATTGAAAAACTGTTTTTT	CASRQSTGGIEKLFF
-	TRBD1	TRBV5-1	TRBJ1-1	TGCGCCAGCAGCTGGCAGGGGGCTGACACTGAAGCTTTCTTT	CASSWQGADTEAFF
-	TRBD1	TRBV11-3	TRBJ1-2	TGTGCCAGCAGCTTAGTCAGGGGGAATGGCTACACCTTC	CASSLVRGNGYTF
-	TRBD1	TRBV5-1	TRBJ2-1	TGCGCCAGCAGCTTGACGGACAGGGCAAACAATGAGCAGTTCTTC	CASSLTDRANNEQFF
-	-	TRBV9	TRBJ1-6	TGTGCCAGCAGCTATGGAGGTACAGGGAATTCACCCCTCCACTTT	CASSYGGTGNSPLHF
-	-	TRBV21-1	TRBJ2-2	TGTGCCAGCAGGGGAGTCAAGGACAGGGGAATCGGGGAGCTGTTTTTT	CASRGVKDRGIGELFF
-	-	TRBV10-1	TRBJ2-1	TGCGCCAGCAGTGAGACAGGAACCAATGAGCAGTTCTTC	CASSETGTNEQFF
-	TRBD1	TRBV6-2/TRBV6-3	TRBJ2-2	TGTGCCAGCAGTTTCCCACGGGACAGGGTGAGCGGGGAGCTGTTTTTT	CASSFPRDRVSGELFF
few	TRBD2	TRBV4-1	TRBJ2-3	TGCGCCAGCAAGCCGGTCACTAGCGGGAGGGCCACAGATACGCAGTATTTT	CASKPVTSGRATDTQYF
-	-	TRBV7-9	TRBJ2-5	TGTGCCAGCAGCTGGGCGAGGGTGGAGACCCAGTACTTC	CASSWARVETQYF
-	-	TRBV9	TRBJ1-3	TGTGCCAGCAGCGTCCATGAGGGAGCAGGAAACACCATATATTTT	CASSVHEGAGNTIYF
-	-	TRBV21-1	TRBJ2-1	TGTGCCAGCAGCAAAGGGGCACCAGCATATGAGCAGTTCTTC	CASSKGAPAYEQFF
few	TRBD1	TRBV5-1	TRBJ1-1	TGCGCCAGCAGCCATGACAGGGGGCCGGACACTGAAGCTTTCTTT	CASSHDRGPDTEAFF
-	-	TRBV11-2	TRBJ2-5	TGTGCCAGCAATAAACTAGGTTTGGAGACCCAGTACTTC	CASNKLGLETQYF
-	TRBD1	TRBV13	TRBJ1-4	TGTGCCAGCAGCAACCGGGACAGGGGGCACAGTGAAAAACTGTTTTTT	CASSNRDRGHSEKLFF
-	-	TRBV5-1	TRBJ1-2	TGCGCCAGCAGCTTGGACGGGTTATATGGCTACACCTTC	CASSLDGLYGYTF
-	-	TRBV19	TRBJ2-1	TGTGCCAGTAGTATCAATACCGGGAATTACAATGAGCAGTTCTTC	CASSINTGNYNEQFF
-	-	TRBV27	TRBJ1-1	TGTGCCAGCAGTTTAATGGCAGGGGCCTACACTGAAGCTTTCTTT	CASSLMAGAYTEAFF
once	-	TRBV9	TRBJ2-2	TGTGCCAGCAGCGCGCAGGGCCTCGGCGGGGAGCTGTTTTTT	CASSAQGLGGELFF
-	-	TRBV7-9	TRBJ1-4	TGTGCCAGCAGCTTAGGCGCAACTAATGAAAAACTGTTTTTT	CASSLGATNEKLFF
-	TRBD1	TRBV11-1	TRBJ1-1	TGTGCCAGCGGAGACAGGGAGAACACTGAAGCTTTCTTT	CASGDRENTEAFF
-	-	TRBV7-9	TRBJ1-1	TGTGCCAGCACCTATACAGGGACGGACACTGAAGCTTTCTTT	CASTYTGTDTEAFF
-	-	TRBV6-1	TRBJ2-7	TGTGCCAGCAGTGAAGGGAGGGGGGGGCACGACGAGCAGTACTTC	CASSEGRGGHDEQYF
-	-	TRBV5-4	TRBJ1-4	TGTGCCAGCAGCTTGAGTTCGTACGGTGAAAAACTGTTTTTT	CASSLSSYGEKLFF
-	TRBD1	TRBV7-3	TRBJ2-7	TGTGCCAGCAGCTTCGACAGGGGTTTACCCGAGCAGTACTTC	CASSFDRGLPEQYF
-	-	TRBV4-1	TRBJ2-3	TGCGCCAGCAGCCAGGCAGAGGTCACAGATACGCAGTATTTT	CASSQAEVTDTQYF
-	-	TRBV24-1	TRBJ2-3	TGTGCCACCAGTGATTTGACCGCGCTGGGCACGCAGTATTTT	CATSDLTALGTQYF